This entry features one T cell receptor (beta chain) sequence. The target of this receptor is not known. Per-base qualities were not stored, and no clone one base away is much larger. The data are from a study of cytomegalovirus exposure and HLA in healthy donors (dated by TCRdb to 2016 to 2017). Regarding the complete study: An earlier analysis of 587 of the donors reported about 290 Gb of sequence data and roughly 100 million unique TCR beta sequences from approximately 180 million T cells. Around 300 gigabases of sequencing data and around 87 million unique TCR sequences were included in an early release covering about 600 HLA-typed donors. Of the approximately 400 genotyped donors, around 81% fell in the genetic ancestry cluster associated with self-reported Caucasian donors. The study aimed to test whether signatures of past pathogen exposure could be identified by cataloging public T cell receptors. Using immunosequencing, the study profiled T cell repertoires from about 610 subjects and related those repertoires to cytomegalovirus serostatus. A separate validation cohort of roughly 130 different subjects was used in addition to the 666-subject first cohort. To predict cytomegalovirus infection status, the study brought together high-throughput TCR immunosequencing, statistical association of individual TCRs with disease status, and machine learning. To study patterns of TCR occurrence, a later analysis re-analyzed previously published TCR beta repertoires from 666 donors and added high-resolution HLA genotyping. Rather than drawing on any new phenotypic data, the later analysis identified candidate immune exposures from TCR beta sequences and the way those sequences occurred across donors. An earlier analysis of 450 to 750 of the donors used high-throughput TCR beta sequencing to judge whether each TCR beta V gene segment behaved as functional or pseudogenic. Alongside the repertoire data, information on donor age, sex, ethnicity and CMV serostatus was compiled. Genome-wide SNP genotypes for about 65% of the 666 donors were used in a later genetic analysis, which treated that subset as a discovery cohort. All discovery cohort repertoires had been generated on a single sequencing platform. HLA typing covered class I and class II loci at four-digit resolution. Typing coverage varied by locus: about 620-640 donors for A, B, C, DRB1 and DQB1; roughly 500 for DQA1; over 600 for DPA1; roughly 450 for DPB1. A handful of DR-DQ haplotypes were handled as single units for association and clustering because linkage in the cohort was strong. Among a few hundred genotyped donors of the cohort, an average of about 240,000 unique TCR beta nucleotide sequences were sequenced per donor, around a sixth of them non-productive. Overall results and qualifications from the work: Over 15 rarely observed V segments, including chromosome 9 orphons, were excluded from the earlier analysis of almost 600 of the donors because counts were too low. A further reported finding was that TCR beta sequences accurately predicted the HLA-A and HLA-B alleles for most subjects in the first cohort. Most TCR sequences were seen in very few donors, while some public TCRs were found in many individuals. According to a later analysis, most CMV-associated TCR beta chains appeared to be HLA-restricted, and the HLA associations seemed to be driven largely by CMV exposure. HLA typing was unavailable for some donors at each locus, so association tests used only the typed subset. Compared with equally common non-associated chains, HLA-associated TCR beta chains in a later analysis were more clonally expanded and had lower generation probabilities. According to a later analysis, TCR association rates differed among HLA loci, with DRB1 alleles showing the most associated TCRs and HLA-C alleles showing the fewest. Correlated functional status among segregating V segments might be attributable to linkage disequilibrium, but an unknown experimental factor could not be ruled out. At a false discovery rate of 0.05, a later analysis linked about 17,000 TCR beta sequences to specific HLA alleles. The study gave a list of 150 to 200 TCR beta chains associated with cytomegalovirus. In an earlier analysis of around 500 of the donors, most TCR beta V segments appeared in productive rearrangements about 90% or about 30% of the time, broadly matching IMGT annotations. Some IMGT-functional V segments, including TRBV6-2 and TRBV6-3, could not be told apart with the 87-base-pair reads, so those segments were excluded. Three of the identified cytomegalovirus-associated TCR beta chains were confirmed in vitro to be specific for cytomegalovirus antigens. For the cohort, immune exposure information was limited to CMV serostatus. The presence/absence analyses assumed that sequencing depth was roughly uniform across donors, and that assumption may not be true. The sequencing pipeline was judged likely to have produced a cluster of highly shared sequence variants as a technical artifact. Strong co-occurrence of HLA alleles, especially DR and DQ, made assigning TCR associations to individual alleles difficult. The classifier was reported to diagnose cytomegalovirus status with high specificity and sensitivity in both the original and validation cohorts. Only TCR beta chains were sequenced in this cohort, and the absence of alpha or paired-chain data limited detectable features. An association between a missense DCLRE1C variant and V-gene and J-gene trimming of TCR beta chains was found in a later genetic analysis and replicated in an independent cohort. It was suggested by the authors that the approach could potentially be generalized to other disease states and immunological phenotypes. A later genetic analysis reported fewer N-insertions in productive TCRs among donors in an Asian-associated ancestry cluster than the roughly 640-donor mean. According to a later analysis, parvovirus B19, influenza, CMV and Epstein-Barr virus appeared linked to several top co-occurrence clusters.

V was cut back by 7 bases and J by 11 bases, leaving a gap of 26 bases between them. The CDR3 numbers 16 residues from cysteine through phenylalanine. Only CDR3 DNA remains: 48 bases, in frame from the first base. The germline V gene supplies CDR1 SNHLY and CDR2 FYNNEI. Receptor libraries were prepared by the immunoSEQ multiplex PCR assay. The multiplex PCR relied on a mix of 60 forward primers for TCR Vbeta segments and 13 reverse primers for TCR Jbeta segments. The CDR3 region of rearranged TCR beta genes was amplified from genomic DNA by a multiplex PCR assay. The Illumina HiSeq System was used to sequence the amplified TCR beta libraries as 87-base-pair reads. The authors processed their data as follows. A later analysis tallied 75 million to 85 million unique TCR beta chains across the 600 to 700 repertoires, and about 10 million of those chains were shared by two or more donors. To remove PCR and sequencing errors, raw reads were error-corrected and collapsed into unique sequences using a nearest-neighbor algorithm that merged closely related sequences. Alignment of CDR3 sequences to IMGT reference sequences was used to assign V, D and J gene segments. Each retained sequence needed at least a six-nucleotide match to both a V gene segment and a J gene segment. A rearrangement was called productive if the CDR3 had no stop codons and remained in frame with V and J, and every other rearrangement was called non-productive. Following IMGT convention, CDR3 was defined as the stretch from the second conserved V-encoded cysteine up to the conserved J-encoded phenylalanine. Sequences without an unambiguous match to a single V gene segment were excluded from the earlier analysis of 450 to 650 of the donors. In an earlier analysis of approximately 590 of the donors, a V segment was called functional when productive rearrangements were above 56.7%, and segregating when the standard deviation between donors exceeded 5%. A statistical classification framework was developed to diagnose cytomegalovirus status using the catalog of TCR beta chain sequences. In a later analysis, V and J genes were assigned by comparing TCR nucleotide sequences against IMGT/GENE-DB human TR gene sequences. The TCRdist pipeline was used in a later analysis to assign CDR3 sequences and most-parsimonious VDJ recombination scenarios. A later analysis defined each TCR beta chain by its CDR3 amino acid sequence plus V-gene family, and excluded reads lacking a unique V-gene family. As a way to deal with suspected cross-contamination and a sequencing artifact, a later analysis dropped hundreds of nucleotide sequences that were highly shared and had low generation probability. A later analysis calculated a clonal expansion index for each public chain from normalized within-repertoire ranks of inferred template counts. A later analysis computed generation probabilities with a VDJ recombination model fitted to out-of-frame rearrangements, and checked the results against IGoR. In a later analysis, hypergeometric tests were used to score TCR-TCR, TCR-HLA and TCR-CMV co-occurrence, with a repertoire-size bias correction applied to TCR pairs. A later analysis estimated false discovery rates by permuting HLA or CMV assignments 20 times. In a later analysis, co-occurring TCRs were grouped with DBSCAN, and TCRdist sequence similarity was added when clustering was performed within HLA-allele-positive subsets. Repertoires with fewer than 30,000 or more than 120,000 public chains were left out of co-occurrence clustering, as were about 5 repertoires with anomalous nucleotide sharing. TCRdb stores this immuneACCESS table with in-frame sequences only. Part of the clones is absent; in the studies checked, under half of the shortfall reflects unresolved V genes, and no reason is known for the rest. V, J and clone size are taken as reported in that table, and D and trimming were inferred from the DNA itself. Present in this sample are 95,000 to 150,000 clones, about 78% of which were seen just once. Together, the top ten hold approximately 1.2% of the sample.

The cohort comprised approximately 700 healthy bone marrow donors. All cohort members were sampled while nominally healthy, although unrecorded immune exposures were likely present. The donor tested CMV seronegative, placing the donor among the 350 or so seronegative members of the cohort. A peripheral blood sample was provided by each donor, and peripheral blood mononuclear cells were used for TCR beta sequencing. Genomic DNA was extracted from the blood cell samples with the Qiagen DNeasy Blood Extraction Kit. This receptor was obtained from a female donor in good health and CMV-seronegative. This receptor chain uses TRBV2 and TRBJ1-4; tentative D gene TRBD1, with 5 bases matching. The sample comprised PBMCs. This receptor has the CDR3 CASTPPGGRSGGKLFF. The DNA reads TGTGCCAGCACCCCCCCCGGGGGACGGTCGGGGGGGAAACTGTTTTTT.